This T cell receptor (beta chain) is from a study of beta chain features in type 1 diabetes. General observations from the study: Shortening of TCRB CDR3s, moderate but significant, appeared in all four CD4+ subsets of Type 1 diabetes patients. When VDJ junctions were examined, type 1 diabetes patients showed fewer insertions and more deletions.

This clone was counted a few times. The target antigen is unknown. Trimming left V 3 bases short and J 4 bases short, with 9 bases between. The CDR3 loop spans 13 amino acids. Per the germline V gene, CDR1 is GTSNPN and CDR2 is SVGIG (reference sequence). The investigators reverse transcribed all of the isolated RNA, so they sequenced expressed TCRB transcripts. Repertoires were generated with immunoSEQ multiplex PCR, while TCRdb's copy carries only in-frame clones and drops some. Counted here are some 110,000 clones, roughly 17% occurring once; the ten biggest clones make up 2% to 2.5%. This chain links TRBV30 with TRBJ1-4; D gene ambiguous. Sequencing was performed on central memory CD4+ T cells from blood. The receptor was derived from a man aged 25 to 40 with type 1 diabetes. The CDR3 loop is CAWSLGLNEKLFF. CDR3 bases: TGTGCCTGGAGCCTTGGGCTTAATGAAAAACTGTTTTTT.